This T cell receptor (beta chain) was captured by sequencing in a study of low-dose radiotherapy and immunotherapy resistance in tumors (dated by TCRdb to the early 2020s). Describing the broader study: In Cohort 1, each fraction delivered 0.5 Gy every 2 weeks, and the prescribed total PTV dose was 6.5 Gy. Eight patients were included in the translational analysis: three from the first dose cohort and the first five from the second dose cohort. For Cohort 2, the dose was 1 Gy per fraction given every two weeks, adding up to 13 Gy in total across 26 weeks. Every two weeks, patients got intravenous cyclophosphamide at 200 mg/m2, given one day ahead of each radiation and immunotherapy administration. Nivolumab and ipilimumab were both given intravenously, with nivolumab at a 240 mg flat dose every two weeks and ipilimumab at 1 mg/kg every six weeks. Starting on cycle 1 day 1, patients took 300 mg of aspirin by mouth once daily for four cycles. No randomization into treatment groups was done for the people taking part in the trial.

These reads were obtained on an Illumina HiSeq 2500. First-strand cDNA was synthesized using Superscript III and a set of TRAV- and TRBV-specific primers, so that both TCRalpha and TCRbeta chains were covered. A roughly 20-cycle PCR with Phusion amplified the TCRs, pairing a constant-region primer with the adapter that was attached to the V primers. The MessageAmp II aRNA Amplification Kit was used to amplify the isolated mRNA, with in vitro transcription run for approximately 15 hours at 37 degrees C. mRNA for TCR sequencing was isolated with the Dynabeads mRNA DIRECT Purification Kit. A second approximately 25-cycle Phusion PCR added indexed Illumina adapters, and products were purified with AMPure XP beads. The source study handled its data this way. Custom Perl scripts were used to pool TCR sequences that encoded the same protein, to remove out-of-frame sequences, and to calculate the abundance of each clonotype. The analysis excluded TCR sequences that were supported by just one read. Among the metrics used to describe the repertoires were Shannon entropy, Gini index, clonality, richness, and the frequency of TCRs shared between repertoires. TCRdb reprocessed the public reads (quality trimming at Q25 with fastp, clone calling with MiXCR) and kept in-frame beta chains. Every distinct CDR3 protein forms one entry, paired with its most common genes and DNA. TCRdb's processing, not the study's, gives the V and J calls here. This sample has 100,000 or so distinct CDR3 sequences in its table, and less than 25% of those were observed once. Of the sample, about 4% falls within the top ten clones.

CDR1 and CDR2 (LNHNV, YYDKDF) derive from the germline V gene (reference sequence). V is cut by 6 bases and J by 0 bases, and the space between the germline ends is 10 bases. The CDR3 spans 14 residues, from the cysteine through the phenylalanine. Only the CDR3 part of the read is kept: 42 bases, read in frame from the first base. Remarks on this clonotype: Its antigen target is currently unknown. The input lacks base qualities; no much larger clone sits a single base away.

The time point tag for this specimen amounts to: after trial treatment. The treatment or condition label, read with the paper, signifies: LDRT plus nivolumab, ipilimumab, low-dose cyclophosphamide and aspirin (RACIN trial). The donors came from RACIN, which was a single-arm phase I dose-escalation trial that paired nivolumab and ipilimumab with aspirin, low-dose cyclophosphamide and low-dose radiotherapy. To be eligible, a patient needed to have an advanced solid tumor that was TIL-negative. The material sequenced was PBMCs, taken after low-dose radiotherapy plus immunotherapy. The clonotype comes from a male donor with prostate cancer. The chain is assembled from TRBV15 and TRBJ2-3; TRBD2 is a weak D gene call, 6 bases matching. The DNA sequence is TGTGCCACCAGTAGCGGCTATAGCACAGATACGCAGTATTTT. Its protein product is CATSSGYSTDTQYF.